The rows below give T cell receptor beta chains drawn from one sample of a study of blood T cell repertoires in COVID-19. Repertoires were generated with immunoSEQ multiplex PCR, while TCRdb's copy carries only in-frame clones and drops some. The sample carries about 150,000 clones, 84% recorded once. The sequencing input was peripheral blood. These receptors were obtained from an elderly woman with COVID-19, enrolled during active disease. Each CDR3 is given with its conserved first and last residue. Each record gives: CDR3 protein, V gene, CDR3 length, J gene.

CDR3: CASSLVLFDGYTF
V: TRBV19
length: 13
J: TRBJ1-2

CDR3: CASGLGQEANGELFF
V: TRBV12-5
length: 15
J: TRBJ2-2

CDR3: CASSPLATGDTQYF
V: TRBV7-2
length: 14
J: TRBJ2-3

CDR3: CASSQVLAGVGTDTQYF
V: TRBV3-1/TRBV3-2
length: 17
J: TRBJ2-3

CDR3: CATRGRGPSGRGDEQFF
V: TRBV10-3
length: 17
J: TRBJ2-1

CDR3: CASSLRTGGNTEAFF
V: TRBV7-9
length: 15
J: TRBJ1-1

CDR3: CSVRVLAVTGELFF
V: TRBV29-1
length: 14
J: TRBJ2-2

CDR3: CASSVSMLQETQYF
V: TRBV9
length: 14
J: TRBJ2-5

CDR3: CASSFQDRDYNEQFF
V: TRBV7-2
length: 15
J: TRBJ2-1

CDR3: CASSYTGQNTGELFF
V: TRBV6-5
length: 15
J: TRBJ2-2

CDR3: CASSLISELNEQFF
V: TRBV5-1
length: 14
J: TRBJ2-1

CDR3: CAISATGTQNYEQYF
V: TRBV10-3
length: 15
J: TRBJ2-7

CDR3: CASTSGTAFGNEQFF
V: TRBV19
length: 15
J: TRBJ2-1

CDR3: CARQPISPDEKLFF
V: TRBV27
length: 14
J: TRBJ1-4

CDR3: CASRNGQNSYNSPLHF
V: TRBV2
length: 16
J: TRBJ1-6

CDR3: CAISEGRTVLSNTEAFF
V: TRBV10-3
length: 17
J: TRBJ1-1

CDR3: CASSQTGYGYTF
V: TRBV3-1/TRBV3-2
length: 12
J: TRBJ1-2

CDR3: CASSPRDTWATEAFF
V: TRBV18
length: 15
J: TRBJ1-1

CDR3: CASSQVPSLRLFF
V: TRBV14
length: 13
J: TRBJ2-2

CDR3: CASTRTGIARGQFF
V: TRBV19
length: 14
J: TRBJ2-1

CDR3: CASSQATGRAYEQYF
V: TRBV3-1/TRBV3-2
length: 15
J: TRBJ2-7

CDR3: CASWPSTGELFF
V: TRBV12-3/TRBV12-4
length: 12
J: TRBJ2-2